This passage covers 10 T cell receptor beta chains from one sample sequenced in a study of T cell repertoires in cytomegalovirus infection. What these receptors recognize is not known. TCRdb re-derived calls from the reads in MiXCR, one entry per CDR3 protein. This table holds 640,000 or so distinct CDR3 sequences, around a third found once. The sample consisted of cultured PBMCs, taken from culture after CMV antigen stimulation. These receptors came from a human donor in good health (CMV status not recorded). Some clones in this sample may be carry-over from other donors' samples.

The sample holds many counts of this clonotype. V gene TRBV7-2 combines with J gene TRBJ1-5; D is undetermined. The V and J ends lost 3 bases and 4 bases respectively, with 10 bases between them. Germline V gene sequence: CDR1 SGHTA, CDR2 FQGNSA. The CDR3 spans 14 residues. CDR3 sequence reads: CASSFRPGNQPQHF. Written as DNA, the CDR3 is TGTGCCAGCAGCTTTAGACCTGGGAATCAGCCCCAGCATTTT. Supplemented by reference TRBV7-2 and TRBJ1-5, the full variable domain reads GAGVSQSPSNKVTEKGKDVELRCDPISGHTALYWYRQSLGQGLEFLIYFQGNSAPDKSGLPSDRFSAERTGGSVSTLTIQRTQQEDSAVYLCASSFRPGNQPQHFGDGTRLSIL.

DNA for the CDR3: TGTGCCAGCAAGGGCGATCCGAACACCGGGGAGCTGTTTTTT. Translated: CASKGDPNTGELFF. The chain employs TRBV2 and TRBJ2-2, with no clear D. V dropped 7 bases and J dropped 0 bases, with 9 bases sitting between them. This CDR3 has 14 residues. Germline CDR1 is SNHLY and CDR2 is FYNNEI.

The CDR3 loop is CSARGRLLAGGHYNEQFF. The CDR3, as DNA: TGCAGTGCTAGAGGTAGATTACTAGCGGGAGGACATTACAATGAGCAGTTCTTC. J is TRBJ2-1 and V is TRBV20-1; TRBD2 matches 12 bases. V lost 1 base and J lost 4; bases outside the gene matches: 11. Germline lookup yields CDR1 DFQATT and CDR2 SNEGSKA (reference sequence). The CDR3 loop spans 18 amino acids.

This chain uses TRBV7-8 with TRBJ2-2; tentative D call: TRBD1 (6 bases). The germline V gene encodes CDR1 SGHVS and CDR2 FQNEAQ. This CDR3 has 16 amino acids. Between the trimmed V and J ends, which lost 5 bases and 1 base, there was a span of 14 bases. Written as DNA, the CDR3 is TGTGCCAGCAGCCCGAGGAGGACAGTGAACACCGGGGAGCTGTTTTTT. Its translation is CASSPRRTVNTGELFF.

The chain carries TRBV28 and TRBJ1-2; perhaps TRBD1 as D (5 bases). V shed 6 bases and J shed 2 bases, with 16 bases lying between them. Germline V gives CDR1 MDHEN, CDR2 SYDVKM. This CDR3 has 15 residues. The CDR3 region has the DNA TGTGCCAGCAGCTCCACCCCCGGGACGAACTATGGCTACACCTTC. It is translated as CASSSTPGTNYGYTF.

This clonotype was seen at least ten times. V is TRBV4-1 and J is TRBJ2-5; a weak D match, TRBD1 (6 bases). Germline values: CDR1 MGHRA, CDR2 YSYEKL. V dropped 2 bases and J dropped 3 bases, with 13 bases sitting between them. The CDR3 is made up of 15 amino acids. Written as DNA, the CDR3 is TGCGCCAGCAGCCAACTCGAGGGGGTAGAAGAGACCCAGTACTTC. The encoded protein is CASSQLEGVEETQYF.

CDR3 nucleotide sequence: TGTGCCAGCAGTGAAGTTTACGGCCCGCGCGTTGTAGCTTTCTTT. Residues: CASSEVYGPRVVAFF. The gene calls are TRBV2 and TRBJ1-1; D is uncertain. This CDR3 has 15 amino acids. V was shortened by 1 base and J by 10 bases, with 19 bases between the two germline ends. Germline CDR1 SNHLY, CDR2 FYNNEI. Looking up the rest from reference TRBV2 and TRBJ1-1 gives the full variable domain: EPEVTQTPSHQVTQMGQEVILRCVPISNHLYFYWYRQILGQKVEFLVSFYNNEISEKSEIFDDQFSVERPDGSNFTLKIRSTKLEDSAMYFCASSEVYGPRVVAFFGQGTRLTVV.

This clonotype came up once. V gene TRBV5-1 combines with J gene TRBJ2-1; unclear D gene. The CDR3 extends over 15 amino acids. The germline gives CDR1 SGHRS, CDR2 YFSETQ. The ends were cut back, 3 bases at V and 7 bases at J, with 17 bases in the middle. The CDR3 DNA is TGCGCCAGCAGCTGGTTCGATCCCCCGGGTAATGAGCAGTTCTTC. Translation: CASSWFDPPGNEQFF.

This clonotype has a handful of counts. The CDR3: CASSLVGGRSEAFF. CDR3 nucleotide sequence: TGTGCCAGCAGCTTAGTAGGAGGCCGAAGTGAAGCTTTCTTT. The V call is TRBV7-9, the J call TRBJ1-1; D is uncertain. The CDR3 consists of 14 residues. Germline loops: CDR1 SEHNR, CDR2 FQNEAQ (reference sequence). V was shortened by 1 base and J by 7 bases, with 13 bases between the two germline ends.

This clonotype was observed at least ten times. The CDR3 spells CASSPRRQIQGFF. The CDR3 DNA reads TGTGCCAGCAGCCCCCGCCGACAGATACAAGGGTTCTTC. The J gene is TRBJ2-1, the V gene TRBV7-2, with a tentative D call TRBD1 (5 bases). Deletions cut 5 bases from V and 15 bases from J, with 20 bases between. This CDR3 comprises 13 residues. The germline V gene has CDR1 SGHTA and CDR2 FQGNSA.